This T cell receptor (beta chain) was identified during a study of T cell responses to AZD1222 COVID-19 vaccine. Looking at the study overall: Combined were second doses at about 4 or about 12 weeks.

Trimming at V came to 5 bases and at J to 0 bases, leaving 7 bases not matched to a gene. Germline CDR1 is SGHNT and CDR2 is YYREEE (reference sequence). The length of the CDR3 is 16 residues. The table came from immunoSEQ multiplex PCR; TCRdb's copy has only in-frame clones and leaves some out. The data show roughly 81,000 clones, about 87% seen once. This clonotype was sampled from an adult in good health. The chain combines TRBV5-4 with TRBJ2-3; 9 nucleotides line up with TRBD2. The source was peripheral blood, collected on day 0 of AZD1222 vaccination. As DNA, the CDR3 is TGTGCCAGCAGTGAAGGACTAGCGTCTAGCACAGATACGCAGTATTTT. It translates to CASSEGLASSTDTQYF.